A single sample gave rise to the 3 T cell receptor beta chains below, sequenced in a study of PD-L1 blockade in urothelial cancer. Time point described: pretreatment peripheral blood. Some clones are missing from TCRdb's copy, which holds only in-frame ones; the method was immunoSEQ multiplex PCR. The sample has under 80,000 clones; 81% are singletons. Source: PBMCs, taken around atezolizumab (anti-PD-L1) treatment. The receptors derive from a man in his 70s with urothelial cancer.

This chain connects TRBV21-1 to TRBJ2-3; whether TRBD2, the table's D call, matches the DNA was not checked. TRBV21-1 is termed a pseudogene. There are 13 residues in the CDR3. For the CDR3, the DNA is TGTGCCAGCACCCTCGTGAGCACAGATACGCAGTATTTT. Translation gives CASTLVSTDTQYF.

The rearrangement uses TRBV6-5 and TRBJ1-1, with TRBD1 matching 11 bases. Trimming cost V 2 bases and J 5 bases; bases outside gene matches: 7. The CDR3 runs 16 residues. Germline CDR1 is MNHEY and CDR2 is SVGAGI. CDR3 protein: CASSYSGTGGWTEAFF. DNA of the CDR3: TGTGCCAGCAGTTACAGCGGGACAGGGGGGTGGACTGAAGCTTTCTTT.

This clone turned up a few times. The J gene is TRBJ2-7, the V gene TRBV27, with TRBD2 identical over 12 bases. The germline V gene encodes CDR1 MNHEY and CDR2 SMNVEV (reference sequence). Losses at the gene ends were 5 bases for V and 4 bases for J; bases not matched to a gene: 12. The CDR3 has 17 amino acids. DNA for the CDR3: TGTGCCAGCAGTCCCTACCCGACTAGCGGGAGTGTGTACGAGCAGTACTTC. Amino acids: CASSPYPTSGSVYEQYF.